This is a list of T cell receptor beta chains from one sample in a study of blood T cell repertoires in COVID-19. Assay used: immunoSEQ multiplex PCR; TCRdb lists only in-frame clones, some missing. The sample includes some 220,000 clones, 84% of them seen just once. Sequenced input: peripheral blood. The receptors were gathered from a man in his fifties or sixties with acute or convalescent COVID-19. The conserved cysteine and the conserved F or W are not part of the CDR3 here. D genes are given only for firm matches.

j_call | v_call | d_call | cdr3_aa
TRBJ1-4 | TRBV28 | TRBD1 | ASTPAGTGGEKLF
TRBJ2-7 | TRBV7-2 | TRBD2 | ASSSGLAGIGQY
TRBJ1-4 | TRBV5-1 | . | ASSLNTVTNEKLF
TRBJ2-2 | TRBV5-4 | TRBD1 | ASSLATGAGELF
TRBJ1-1 | TRBV4-1 | TRBD1 | ASSSQGARYTEAF
TRBJ1-5 | TRBV6-5 | TRBD1 | ASSSDRGTQH
TRBJ1-5 | TRBV10-3 | . | AISDSEGDQPQH
TRBJ1-5 | TRBV19 | TRBD1 | ASSIRDSNQPQH
TRBJ2-3 | TRBV9 | . | ASSVGGFTDTQY
TRBJ1-1 | TRBV28 | TRBD1 | ASRQGGTLDTEAF
TRBJ1-5 | TRBV4-2 | . | ASSQDVGGPGAAQPQH
TRBJ2-7 | TRBV6-5 | TRBD2 | ASSYERAGAYEQY
TRBJ2-1 | TRBV10-1 | TRBD1 | ASSENRGQGSYNEQF
TRBJ1-5 | TRBV7-9 | . | ASSFITSGANQPQH
TRBJ1-2 | TRBV19 | TRBD1 | ASSIDPTGSYGYT
TRBJ2-7 | TRBV12-3/TRBV12-4 | . | ASSAQGTQY
TRBJ2-7 | TRBV12-3/TRBV12-4 | TRBD1 | ASRRQGYEQY
TRBJ1-1 | TRBV2 | . | ASHLGGNTEAF
TRBJ2-3 | TRBV6-2/TRBV6-3 | TRBD2 | ASSYGGTSHSFTQY
TRBJ2-3 | TRBV9 | . | ASSVVPEGATDTQY
TRBJ2-6 | TRBV2 | . | ASGGERSGANVLT
TRBJ2-7 | TRBV7-9 | . | ASSLEFEGNYEQY
TRBJ1-6 | TRBV30 | . | AWSKRSYNSPLH
TRBJ1-3 | TRBV27 | TRBD1 | ASSPRGTGFASRGNTIY
TRBJ1-2 | TRBV2 | . | ATALGGNNYGYT
TRBJ1-2 | TRBV6-1 | TRBD1 | ASSESPGTVRAGYT
TRBJ1-1 | TRBV2 | TRBD1 | ASSERDRNTEAF
TRBJ1-5 | TRBV28 | . | ASSFRGGWHQPQH
TRBJ1-1 | TRBV10-3 | TRBD1 | AISWTGGDSDTEAF
TRBJ1-2 | TRBV12-3/TRBV12-4 | . | ASSLDRIYGYT
TRBJ1-3 | TRBV28 | TRBD1 | ASSSTGAGNTIY
TRBJ2-5 | TRBV19 | . | ASSATAPRGETQY
TRBJ1-4 | TRBV19 | TRBD1 | ASWDRVGKLF
TRBJ2-7 | TRBV7-2 | TRBD2 | ASSFTLAGGREQY
TRBJ2-1 | TRBV4-1 | TRBD2 | ASSPSSGGYNEQF
TRBJ2-7 | TRBV27 | . | ASSSWGSSYEQY
TRBJ1-1 | TRBV30 | TRBD1 | AWNLGQGDPEAF
TRBJ1-2 | TRBV19 | . | ASSRDNTYDYGYT
TRBJ2-7 | TRBV27 | . | ASSHGPAGYEQY
TRBJ1-5 | TRBV2 | TRBD1 | ASSEQGVNNQPQH
TRBJ2-7 | TRBV7-9 | TRBD1 | ASSTRTGGDEQY
TRBJ2-1 | TRBV24-1 | TRBD2 | AIGGSTYNEQF
TRBJ2-2 | TRBV24-1 | . | ATSGRSGELF